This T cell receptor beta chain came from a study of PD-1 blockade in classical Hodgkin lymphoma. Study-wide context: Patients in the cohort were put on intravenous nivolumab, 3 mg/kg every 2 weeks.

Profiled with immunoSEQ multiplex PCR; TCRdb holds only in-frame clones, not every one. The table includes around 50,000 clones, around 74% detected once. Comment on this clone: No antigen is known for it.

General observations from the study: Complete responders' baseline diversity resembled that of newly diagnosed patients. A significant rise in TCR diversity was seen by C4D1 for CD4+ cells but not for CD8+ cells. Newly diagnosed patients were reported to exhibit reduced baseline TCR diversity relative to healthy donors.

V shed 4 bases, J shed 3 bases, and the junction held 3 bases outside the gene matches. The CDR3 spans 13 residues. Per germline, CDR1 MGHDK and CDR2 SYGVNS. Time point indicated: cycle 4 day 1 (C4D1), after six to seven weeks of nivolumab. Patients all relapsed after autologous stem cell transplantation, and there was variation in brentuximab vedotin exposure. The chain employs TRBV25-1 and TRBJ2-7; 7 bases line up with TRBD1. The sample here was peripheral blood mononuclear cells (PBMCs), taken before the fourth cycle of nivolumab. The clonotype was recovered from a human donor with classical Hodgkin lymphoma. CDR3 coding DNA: TGTGCCAGCAGTGTTCGACAGGGCTACGAGCAGTACTTC. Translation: CASSVRQGYEQYF.